Listed here is a single T cell receptor (beta chain). This record belongs to a study of blood T cell repertoires in COVID-19. Whole-study context: The United States, Italy and Spain were the sources of the acute and convalescent COVID-19 samples. Sources were T cells, B-cell-depleted T cells, or PBMCs; the material itself was cDNA or gDNA.

Authors' data handling: Amplified reference gene primers provided the basis for estimating nucleated cell counts. The protocol was immunoSEQ multiplex PCR, while the TCRdb copy is restricted to in-frame clones and leaves out a portion. Clone size and V and J calls were adopted from that table, with D and trimming inferred from the DNA. The table lists approximately 89,000 clones, roughly 92% of them singletons, with under 7.5% in the top ten. CDR3 length: 12 amino acids. Germline V lookup: CDR1 MNHEY, CDR2 SVGEGT. Trimming pared 4 bases from V and 8 bases from J, leaving 11 bases between. The clonotype was recovered from a woman in her sixties with active COVID-19. This chain connects TRBV6-2 or TRBV6-3 to TRBJ1-2; a weak D match, TRBD1 (5 bases). Sequencing was done on a sample of peripheral blood. The CDR3: CASSLQGIGYTF. As DNA, the CDR3 is TGTGCCAGCAGTTTGCAGGGAATAGGCTACACCTTC.